The source of this T cell receptor beta chain is a study of post-analysis software for immune sequencing data. With respect to this clonotype: Its specificity is not known.

Unique molecular identifiers were built into the TCR beta cDNA libraries. Roughly 500,000 cDNA molecules were recovered from an input of 1 to 10 million T cells. TCRdb re-called the PCR reads through MiXCR, storing one row per CDR3 protein. The sample carries roughly 800,000 distinct CDR3 sequences, approximately 30% recorded once. The CDR3 sequence is 14 residues long. V gave up 5 bases and J gave up 0 bases, with 13 bases separating them. The V gene's germline CDR1 is SQVTM and CDR2 ANQGSEA. Notes on the study in general: When the samples were clustered directly with F measure, those that had been prepared in the same batch showed strong co-clustering. Included in a set of 5 or 6 TRBV segments more frequent in patients than controls were TRBV5-6, TRBV5-1 and TRBV20-1. There was significantly lower normalized Chao1 diversity in multiple sclerosis patients than in controls.

The receptor was isolated from a girl between 5 and 17 years old with multiple sclerosis. Source material: blood. The J gene is TRBJ1-1, the V gene TRBV29-1; weak D call: TRBD1 (5 bases). CDR3 DNA: TGCAGCGTTTCAGGAGAGGACATGAACACTGAAGCTTTCTTT. Translation: CSVSGEDMNTEAFF.